This TCR beta chain was recorded in a study of T cells in localized non-small cell lung cancer. Study observations and caveats: Clonality peaked in uninvolved adjacent lung rather than tumor.

Method: immunoSEQ multiplex PCR; TCRdb's copy keeps in-frame clones and lacks some. The data show about 10,000 clones, 70% to 90% seen once. This CDR3 is 13 amino acids long. The germline CDR1 and CDR2 sequences are SGHNT and YYREEE (reference sequence). Trimming took off 4 bases at V and 5 bases at J, with 11 bases between the two ends. As concerns this clone: The antigen is unknown.

This material consisted of peripheral blood, taken before any cancer treatment. J is TRBJ2-3 and V is TRBV5-4; D ambiguous. This TCR was recovered from a male donor aged 60 or over with stage III lung adenocarcinoma. This CDR3 reads CASSQEDRDTQYF. The CDR3 coding sequence is TGTGCCAGCAGCCAAGAGGATCGAGATACGCAGTATTTT.